Following are 25 T cell receptor beta chains from one sample sequenced in a study of cytomegalovirus exposure and HLA in healthy donors. Clones were sequenced by immunoSEQ multiplex PCR, and TCRdb holds only the in-frame ones, with some missing. The profile shows approximately 88,000 clones, approximately 96% of them singletons. The sequenced sample was PBMCs. Receptor source: a woman between 18 and 29 years old in good health and CMV-seronegative.

CDR3 in amino acids: CASTGEYTGELFF. CDR3 bases: TGTGCCAGCACAGGGGAGTACACCGGGGAGCTGTTTTTT. The chain recombines TRBV14 with TRBJ2-2, with D perhaps TRBD1 (6 bases). Trimming cost V 7 bases and J 3 bases, with 9 bases left between them. Germline V gene data show CDR1 as SGHDN and CDR2 as FVKESK. The CDR3 loop spans 13 amino acids.

The V and J genes are TRBV7-7 and TRBJ2-2, with D possibly TRBD2 on 6 matching bases. There are 15 residues in the CDR3. The germline V gene encodes CDR1 SSHAT and CDR2 FNYEAQ (reference sequence). The ends were cut back, 5 bases at V and 6 bases at J, with 16 bases in the middle. CDR3 sequence (DNA): TGTGCCAGCAGCCCACGACTAGTTGGGCCCGGGGAGCTGTTTTTT. It is translated as CASSPRLVGPGELFF.

This chain uses TRBV2 with TRBJ2-7, with 8 bases matching TRBD1. This CDR3 contains 15 residues. The V and J ends lost 6 bases and 4 bases, in that order; junction bases with no gene match: 11. Germline V gene sequence: CDR1 SNHLY, CDR2 FYNNEI. CDR3 coding DNA: TGTGCCAGCAGAGCCGACAGGGGATTTCGGTACGAGCAGTACTTC. It yields the protein CASRADRGFRYEQYF. The full variable domain, completed using reference TRBV2 and TRBJ2-7, is EPEVTQTPSHQVTQMGQEVILRCVPISNHLYFYWYRQILGQKVEFLVSFYNNEISEKSEIFDDQFSVERPDGSNFTLKIRSTKLEDSAMYFCASRADRGFRYEQYFGPGTRLTVT.

The chain is built from TRBV7-2 and TRBJ2-7, with 9 positions matching TRBD2. Losses at the gene ends were 3 bases for V and 2 bases for J; bases not matched to a gene: 8. The germline CDR1 and CDR2 sequences are SGHTA and FQGNSA. The CDR3 contains 16 residues. CDR3 in DNA: TGTGCCAGCAGCTTTACGAGACTAGCGGTTACCTACGAGCAGTACTTC. Translation: CASSFTRLAVTYEQYF.

V and J are TRBV30 and TRBJ2-7; D might be TRBD1 (6 bases). Trimming pared 3 bases from V and 7 bases from J, leaving 22 bases between. The germline gives CDR1 GTSNPN, CDR2 SVGIG (reference sequence). The CDR3 consists of 15 residues. DNA of the CDR3: TGTGCCTGGAGCGCCCGACAGGAAGTGACCTGGGAGCAGTACTTC. Translation: CAWSARQEVTWEQYF. Full variable domain (outside the CDR3, taken from reference TRBV30 and TRBJ2-7): SQTIHQWPATLVQPVGSPLSLECTVEGTSNPNLYWYRQAAGRGLQLLFYSVGIGQISSEVPQNLSASRPQDRQFILSSKKLLLSDSGFYLCAWSARQEVTWEQYFGPGTRLTVT.

The chain has TRBV5-1 and TRBJ2-1; TRBD2 is a possible D gene (6 bases). Trimming stripped 1 base from V and 6 bases from J, with 11 bases between. Germline V gene data show CDR1 as SGHRS and CDR2 as YFSETQ. CDR3 size: 14 residues. The CDR3 loop is CASSLRERGNEQFF. The CDR3 DNA is TGCGCCAGCAGCTTGCGGGAGAGAGGCAATGAGCAGTTCTTC.

The chain carries TRBV1 and TRBJ2-7; the table names TRBD2, a call not compared with the DNA. TRBV1 represents a pseudogene. The length of the CDR3 is 20 residues. The CDR3 reads CTSSQESERELVSPFYEQYF. In DNA form, the CDR3 reads TGCACCAGCAGCCAAGAGTCGGAGCGGGAGTTGGTAAGTCCTTTCTACGAGCAGTACTTC.

This chain joins TRBV28 and TRBJ1-4; D remains ambiguous. This CDR3 comprises 15 residues. V lost 8 bases, J lost 8 bases, and 21 bases lay in between. Germline loops: CDR1 MDHEN, CDR2 SYDVKM. The CDR3 reads CASSPSGGRGEKLFF. CDR3 sequence (DNA): TGTGCCAGCTCTCCCTCTGGCGGGAGAGGGGAAAAACTGTTTTTT.

In its sample, this clone was seen once. CDR3 amino acids: CASGDRFYEQYF. The DNA for the CDR3 is TGTGCCAGCGGGGACAGATTCTACGAGCAGTACTTC. The rearrangement joins TRBV7-8 to TRBJ2-7; 7 nucleotides match TRBD1. The CDR3 consists of 12 residues. Germline CDR1 is SGHVS and CDR2 is FQNEAQ. Trimming took 8 bases from V and 3 from J; bases not matched to a gene: 4.

The chain has TRBV18 and TRBJ2-7; D gene uncertain. Between the trimmed V and J ends, which lost 0 bases and 4 bases, there was a span of 13 bases. The length of the CDR3 is 15 residues. CDR1 KGHSH and CDR2 LQKENI come from the germline V gene. CDR3 protein: CASSPPSQSPYEQYF. The CDR3 region has the DNA TGTGCCAGCTCACCACCGTCCCAGTCCCCTTACGAGCAGTACTTC.

The chain employs TRBV18 and TRBJ2-7; D remains unclear. V was shortened by 3 bases and J by 5 bases, with 5 bases between the two germline ends. The germline V gene has CDR1 KGHSH and CDR2 LQKENI. The CDR3 loop spans 11 amino acids. CDR3 protein: CASSPSDEQYF. The CDR3 DNA follows: TGTGCCAGCTCACCCTCTGACGAGCAGTACTTC.

The chain recombines TRBV6-1 with TRBJ1-2; 11 bases agree with TRBD1. The CDR3 extends over 14 amino acids. From germline, CDR1 is MNHNS and CDR2 SASEGT. V shed 8 bases and J 3 bases; nucleotides not matched to a gene: 5. CDR3 amino acids: CASARDRGDYGYTF. CDR3 nucleotides: TGTGCCAGCGCCCGGGACAGGGGGGACTATGGCTACACCTTC.

The V call is TRBV6-5, the J call TRBJ2-7, with 8 bases fitting TRBD1. V was pared by 0 bases and J by 3 bases, with 4 bases of the junction left unmatched. Germline assignment: CDR1 MNHEY and CDR2 SVGAGI. The CDR3 has 15 residues. In DNA form, the CDR3 reads TGTGCCAGCAGTTACTCGTCGACAGGGGTCTACGAGCAGTACTTC. Encoded protein: CASSYSSTGVYEQYF.

The chain couples TRBV7-9 to TRBJ1-1; 8 bases agree with TRBD1. V gave up 5 bases and J gave up 6 bases; unmatched junction bases: 11. The CDR3 is 15 residues long. Germline-derived CDR1 and CDR2 are SEHNR and FQNEAQ (reference sequence). This CDR3 is CASSVEQGAGAEAFF. CDR3 nucleotide sequence: TGTGCCAGCAGCGTAGAGCAGGGGGCCGGAGCTGAAGCTTTCTTT.

This chain joins TRBV5-4 and TRBJ2-2; D may be TRBD2 (6 bases). There are 14 residues in the CDR3. The V end was cut by 7 bases, the J end by 3 bases, with 13 bases between. Per germline, CDR1 SGHNT and CDR2 YYREEE (reference sequence). The CDR3 coding sequence is TGTGCCAGCCGACTAGACGCGGACACCGGGGAGCTGTTTTTT. Protein sequence: CASRLDADTGELFF.

The chain's CDR3 is CASSATGTGEEIQYF. In nucleotides, the CDR3 is TGTGCCAGCAGCGCAACCGGGACAGGGGAAGAAATTCAGTACTTC. The chain combines TRBV9 with TRBJ2-4; 10 bases map to TRBD1. The V gene end was trimmed by 3 bases and the J gene end by 10 bases; junction bases not matched to a gene: 10. Germline loops: CDR1 SGDLS, CDR2 YYNGEE. CDR3 length: 15 amino acids.

The gene calls are TRBV7-9 and TRBJ1-1; 7 bases are shared with TRBD1. Germline V gives CDR1 SEHNR, CDR2 FQNEAQ (reference sequence). With 4 bases clipped from V and 5 bases from J, the junction kept 10 bases outside the gene matches. The CDR3 loop spans 15 amino acids. The CDR3 protein is CASSSNRGIETEAFF. The CDR3 DNA follows: TGTGCCAGCAGCTCGAACAGGGGTATTGAGACTGAAGCTTTCTTT.

V gene TRBV4-1 combines with J gene TRBJ2-3, with 9 bases aligning to TRBD1. V lost 1 base and J lost 0; bases outside the gene matches: 5. CDR1 MGHRA and CDR2 YSYEKL come from the germline V gene. The CDR3 loop spans 17 amino acids. CDR3 loop: CASSQAHRGLSTDTQYF. CDR3 coding DNA: TGCGCCAGCAGCCAAGCCCACAGGGGGCTTAGCACAGATACGCAGTATTTT.

This chain connects TRBV28 to TRBJ1-4; D not resolved. The CDR3 has 15 residues. CDR1 and CDR2 from the germline V gene are MDHEN and SYDVKM. V lost 2 bases, J lost 3 bases, and 10 bases lay in between. The CDR3 region has the DNA TGTGCCAGCAGTTTAGCTGCCCCAGCTAATGAAAAACTGTTTTTT. It is translated as CASSLAAPANEKLFF.

This clone was counted a single time. The genes are TRBV5-1 and TRBJ2-7; TRBD1 is a possible D gene (6 bases). This CDR3 is built from 16 residues. The V gene's germline CDR1 is SGHRS and CDR2 YFSETQ. Trimming took 4 bases from V and 0 from J, leaving 17 bases between them. The CDR3 spells CASSGGDRTSSYEQYF. In DNA, the CDR3 is TGCGCCAGCAGCGGGGGTGACAGGACAAGCTCCTACGAGCAGTACTTC.

The CDR3 region has the DNA TGCGCCAGCAGCCAAGACCTAACGCCGGGACTCCTACCGAGGAATGAGCAGTTCTTC. Translated: CASSQDLTPGLLPRNEQFF. The rearrangement links TRBV4-1 to TRBJ2-1; a possible D gene is TRBD2 (6 bases). CDR1 is MGHRA, CDR2 YSYEKL, per germline. V was cut by 0 bases and J by 7 bases, with 25 bases left in between. CDR3 length: 19 amino acids.

V is TRBV14 and J is TRBJ2-5, with TRBD1 identical over 9 bases. This CDR3 has 21 amino acids. CDR1 and CDR2 (germline): SGHDN, FVKESK. V was clipped by 0 bases and J by 0 bases; unmatched bases: 17. CDR3 sequence reads: CASSQDQDATGGHQYQETQYF. CDR3 DNA sequence: TGTGCCAGCAGCCAAGATCAGGATGCTACAGGGGGCCACCAGTACCAAGAGACCCAGTACTTC.

V is TRBV4-1 and J is TRBJ2-1, with D possibly being TRBD2 (6 bases). V was clipped by 0 bases and J by 0 bases, with 15 bases between them. CDR1 is MGHRA, CDR2 YSYEKL, per germline. The length of the CDR3 is 18 residues. CDR3 sequence reads: CASSQDPSSANSYNEQFF. The CDR3 region has the DNA TGCGCCAGCAGCCAAGATCCCTCTAGCGCTAACTCCTACAATGAGCAGTTCTTC.

The chain has TRBV18 and TRBJ2-5; 11 bases match TRBD2. The end of the DNA is better explained by TRBJ2-7, so the J call may be wrong. Per the germline V gene, CDR1 is KGHSH and CDR2 is LQKENI. The CDR3 loop spans 16 amino acids. Written as DNA, the CDR3 is TGTGCCAGCTCACCAGTGGGACTAGCGGACCCCTACGAGCAGTACTTC. It yields the protein CASSPVGLADPYEQYF.

The chain couples TRBV6-5 to TRBJ1-5, with D tentatively TRBD1 (6 bases). The CDR3 sequence is 15 residues long. Per the germline V gene, CDR1 is MNHEY and CDR2 is SVGAGI. The germline V and J ends were trimmed by 6 bases and 2 bases, with 14 bases remaining between them. The CDR3 sequence is CASSRTGIGNQPQHF. CDR3 coding DNA: TGTGCCAGCAGCCGAACAGGGATTGGCAATCAGCCCCAGCATTTT.